What follows are 2 T cell receptor beta chains derived from one specimen sequenced in a study of identical twins (dated by TCRdb to 2015 to 2016). Libraries were built with 5' RACE. The instrument was an Illumina HiSeq 2000. In-frame beta chains were kept once TCRdb had trimmed the public reads at Q25 with fastp and called clones with MiXCR. Rows merge per CDR3 protein into single entries with the most common DNA and genes. This sample gives about 890,000 distinct CDR3 sequences in total; about 12% of them show up just once. About 1.6% of the sample is taken by the ten largest. This sample also appeared in a second study, on yellow fever vaccine responses in identical twins.

The sample taken for sequencing was PBMCs. The receptors come from a woman between 18 and 29 years old in good health.

This clonotype was seen only a few times. The chain carries TRBV6-1 and TRBJ1-2; weak D call: TRBD1 (5 bases). The V end was cut by 6 bases, the J end by 7 bases, with 18 bases between. Looked up from germline, CDR1 is MNHNS and CDR2 is SASEGT. This CDR3 region has 14 residues. The CDR3 region has the DNA TGTGCCAGCAGATTTGGACGGGACCCCGGTGGCTACACCTTC. Its protein is CASRFGRDPGGYTF.

The sample holds many counts of this clonotype. This rearrangement joins TRBV7-9 to TRBJ1-3; D unclear. Germline V CDR1 and CDR2: SEHNR, FQNEAQ (reference sequence). V was pared by 3 bases and J by 2 bases, with 11 bases between. There are 15 residues in the CDR3. The CDR3 coding sequence is TGTGCCAGCAGCTTTCAACAGAGTCCTGGAAACACCATATATTTT. Residues: CASSFQQSPGNTIYF.